These 30 T cell receptor beta chains share one sample of origin, sequenced in a study of T cell changes during pregnancy in multiple sclerosis. The table came from immunoSEQ multiplex PCR; TCRdb's copy has only in-frame clones and leaves some out. The sample lists roughly 60,000 clones; around 93% were seen once. The source material was CD4+ T cells from peripheral blood mononuclear cells, sampled before pregnancy. Source of these receptors: a female donor with multiple sclerosis, enrolled in a pregnancy study.

This chain connects TRBV28 to TRBJ2-7; tentative D call: TRBD2 (5 bases). The CDR3 runs to 12 residues. Germline assignment: CDR1 MDHEN and CDR2 SYDVKM. The germline V and J ends were trimmed by 5 bases and 2 bases, with 7 bases remaining between them. CDR3: CASSRRPYEQYF. The DNA of the CDR3 is TGTGCCAGCAGTCGGAGGCCCTACGAGCAGTACTTC.

The chain carries TRBV7-3 and TRBJ2-1, with 12 bases fitting TRBD2. This CDR3 has 15 residues. J gave up 4 bases and V 5 bases, and 3 bases lay outside the gene matches. Germline loops: CDR1 SGHTA, CDR2 FQGTGA. The CDR3 DNA reads as TGTGCCAGCAGCCTAGCGGGAGGGCCTTACAATGAGCAGTTCTTC. Its protein is CASSLAGGPYNEQFF.

V usage is TRBV5-1 and J usage is TRBJ2-7; 8 bases are shared with TRBD1. Germline V gene data show CDR1 as SGHRS and CDR2 as YFSETQ. CDR3 length: 15 amino acids. Trimming cost V 0 bases and J 3 bases; bases outside gene matches: 5. For the CDR3, the DNA is TGCGCCAGCAGCTTGGACGGACAGGGCTACTACGAGCAGTACTTC. Amino acids: CASSLDGQGYYEQYF.

V usage is TRBV4-3 and J usage is TRBJ2-7, with 8 bases that match TRBD1. Germline CDR1 is LGHNA and CDR2 is YSLEER. The CDR3 is made up of 15 amino acids. With 0 bases clipped from V and 2 bases from J, the junction kept 3 bases outside the gene matches. The CDR3 bases are TGCGCCAGCAGCCAAGAGGACAGGGAACCCTACGAGCAGTACTTC. It is translated as CASSQEDREPYEQYF.

This chain uses TRBV28 with TRBJ2-7; TRBD2 aligns across 9 bases. Trimming took 2 bases from V and 2 from J; bases not matched to a gene: 1. CDR1 MDHEN and CDR2 SYDVKM come from the germline V gene. The CDR3 runs 14 residues. The CDR3 DNA is TGTGCCAGCAGTTTAAGCGGGGGGACCTACGAGCAGTACTTC. Translation gives CASSLSGGTYEQYF.

This chain uses TRBV4-3 with TRBJ1-1; unclear D gene. The CDR3 has 14 residues. Trimming took off 1 base at V and 4 bases at J, with 10 bases between the two ends. Germline CDR1 is LGHNA and CDR2 is YSLEER. This chain's CDR3 is CASSQGQRSTEAFF. The CDR3 DNA reads TGCGCCAGCAGCCAAGGGCAGAGGAGCACTGAAGCTTTCTTT.

The genes are TRBV19 and TRBJ1-1; TRBD1 aligns across 7 bases. Looked up from germline, CDR1 is LNHDA and CDR2 is SQIVND (reference sequence). This CDR3 is built from 13 residues. V was pared by 7 bases and J by 5 bases, with 7 bases of the junction left unmatched. CDR3 sequence (DNA): TGTGCCAGTAAGGGGCCACAGGGGACTGAAGCTTTCTTT. This gives the protein CASKGPQGTEAFF. The complete variable domain, with remaining parts taken from reference TRBV19 and TRBJ1-1, reads DGGITQSPKYLFRKEGQNVTLSCEQNLNHDAMYWYRQDPGQGLRLIYYSQIVNDFQKGDIAEGYSVSREKKESFPLTVTSAQKNPTAFYLCASKGPQGTEAFFGQGTRLTVV.

The chain uses TRBV29-1 and TRBJ2-2, with 8 bases fitting TRBD2. The CDR3 covers 16 residues. The trim removed 2 bases at V and 4 bases at J, leaving 9 bases unmatched. Germline values: CDR1 SQVTM, CDR2 ANQGSEA. CDR3 sequence reads: CSVESGSGIGTGELFF. In DNA form, the CDR3 reads TGCAGCGTTGAATCTGGTAGCGGGATAGGCACCGGGGAGCTGTTTTTT.

This rearrangement joins TRBV9 to TRBJ2-7, with D maybe TRBD2 (6 bases). Per the germline V gene, CDR1 is SGDLS and CDR2 is YYNGEE. There are 14 residues in the CDR3. The V end was cut by 3 bases, the J end by 2 bases, with 12 bases between. CDR3 coding DNA: TGTGCCAGCAGCGGCGGCGGGAACCCCTACGAGCAGTACTTC. It encodes CASSGGGNPYEQYF. Looking up the rest from reference TRBV9 and TRBJ2-7 gives the full variable domain: DSGVTQTPKHLITATGQRVTLRCSPRSGDLSVYWYQQSLDQGLQFLIQYYNGEERAKGNILERFSAQQFPDLHSELNLSSLELGDSALYFCASSGGGNPYEQYFGPGTRLTVT.

The chain combines TRBV14 with TRBJ1-2; no firm D call. CDR1 is SGHDN and CDR2 is FVKESK in the germline V gene. The CDR3 runs to 13 residues. The V gene lost 3 bases and the J gene lost 2 bases, with 7 bases spanning the gap. The DNA for the CDR3 is TGTGCCAGCAGCCACACAAGAAACTATGGCTACACCTTC. The encoded protein is CASSHTRNYGYTF.

This chain uses TRBV5-4 with TRBJ1-4, with TRBD1 identical over 7 bases. Germline CDR1 and CDR2: SGHNT and YYREEE (reference sequence). This CDR3 region has 14 residues. J lost 8 bases, V lost 4 bases, and 8 bases had no gene match. CDR3 protein: CASSRQGDGEKLFF. The CDR3 DNA reads as TGTGCCAGCAGCCGACAGGGCGACGGGGAAAAACTGTTTTTT.

This clone was seen only once. The chain recombines TRBV6-5 with TRBJ1-4; 8 nucleotides line up with TRBD1. V lost 5 bases, J lost 6 bases, and 5 bases stayed unmatched. The CDR3 consists of 14 residues. Germline-derived CDR1 and CDR2 are MNHEY and SVGAGI. In nucleotides, the CDR3 is TGTGCCAGCAGTGCGGACAGGGTTTATGAAAAACTGTTTTTT. This sequence encodes CASSADRVYEKLFF.

V gene TRBV15 combines with J gene TRBJ2-1, with D possibly matching TRBD2 (5 bases). The CDR3 is made up of 14 amino acids. The ends were cut back, 1 base at V and 5 bases at J, with 9 bases in the middle. Germline CDR1 reads LNHNV; CDR2 reads YYDKDF (reference sequence). CDR3 in amino acids: CATSRGTRHNEQFF. As DNA, the CDR3 is TGTGCCACCAGCAGAGGGACTCGCCACAATGAGCAGTTCTTC.

The chain couples TRBV7-2 to TRBJ2-5; D is possibly TRBD1 (5 bases). CDR3 length equals 15 residues. Germline CDR1 SGHTA, CDR2 FQGNSA. Trimming left V 1 base short and J 3 bases short, with 12 bases between. CDR3 bases: TGTGCCAGCAGCTTAGGTTCGGGCAGGGAAGAGACCCAGTACTTC. It codes for CASSLGSGREETQYF.

The rearrangement links TRBV14 to TRBJ2-7; 13 bases agree with TRBD2. Germline CDR1 is SGHDN and CDR2 is FVKESK. This CDR3 spans 18 amino acids. Losses at the gene ends were 4 bases for V and 1 base for J; bases not matched to a gene: 10. This chain's CDR3 is CASSPLLAGGKASYEQYF. CDR3 DNA: TGTGCCAGCAGCCCTTTACTAGCGGGAGGGAAAGCGTCCTACGAGCAGTACTTC.

The J gene is TRBJ2-6, the V gene TRBV23-1, with TRBD2 matching 12 bases. TRBV23-1 is an open reading frame whose function is uncertain. V lost 4 bases to trimming and J lost 0 bases; unmatched junction nucleotides: 10. The CDR3 runs to 20 residues. The CDR3 nucleotides are TGCGCCAGCAGTCTCCATCGGGGACTAGCGGGTCCCTCTGGGGCCAACGTCCTGACTTTC. Translating it yields CASSLHRGLAGPSGANVLTF.

V usage is TRBV28 and J usage is TRBJ1-1; possibly TRBD1 for D (5 bases). V lost 7 bases and J 1 base, leaving 19 bases between the germline ends. The CDR3 length is 16 residues. Germline-derived CDR1 and CDR2 are MDHEN and SYDVKM. Here the CDR3 DNA reads TGTGCCAGCAATCTCGAAGGACACCCCCCGAACACTGAAGCTTTCTTT. Its translation: CASNLEGHPPNTEAFF.

The chain recombines TRBV4-3 with TRBJ2-5; a possible D gene is TRBD2 (6 bases). Germline V gene sequence: CDR1 LGHNA, CDR2 YSLEER. Trimming took 0 bases from V and 6 from J, leaving 8 bases between them. The CDR3 is made up of 13 amino acids. The CDR3 loop is CASSQETSQTQYF. The CDR3 nucleotides are TGCGCCAGCAGCCAAGAGACTAGTCAGACCCAGTACTTC.

This chain links TRBV14 with TRBJ1-2; D gene uncertain. The CDR3 loop spans 13 amino acids. CDR1 is SGHDN, CDR2 FVKESK, per germline. V gave up 2 bases and J gave up 5 bases, with 9 bases separating them. This CDR3 is CASSQRPFYGYTF. The DNA of the CDR3 is TGTGCCAGCAGCCAACGTCCTTTTTATGGCTACACCTTC.

The gene calls are TRBV11-2 and TRBJ1-3; 10 positions agree with TRBD1. The V gene end was trimmed by 8 bases and the J gene end by 7 bases; junction bases not matched to a gene: 11. The CDR3 loop spans 15 amino acids. Germline values: CDR1 SGHAT, CDR2 FQNNGV. The CDR3 here is CASSRQGATRNTIYF. In DNA form, the CDR3 reads TGTGCCAGCTCACGACAGGGGGCGACTAGGAACACCATATATTTT. The full variable domain, rest sourced from reference TRBV11-2 and TRBJ1-3, is EAGVAQSPRYKIIEKRQSVAFWCNPISGHATLYWYQQILGQGPKLLIQFQNNGVVDDSQLPKDRFSAERLKGVDSTLKIQPAKLEDSAVYLCASSRQGATRNTIYFGEGSWLTVV.

The chain recombines TRBV27 with TRBJ2-7; tentative D call: TRBD1 (6 bases). The CDR3 runs to 13 residues. The ends were cut back, 4 bases at V and 2 bases at J, with 9 bases in the middle. The germline gives CDR1 MNHEY, CDR2 SMNVEV (reference sequence). CDR3: CASSSDRTYEQYF. The CDR3 DNA follows: TGTGCCAGCAGTTCTGACAGGACCTACGAGCAGTACTTC.

The chain recombines TRBV7-3 with TRBJ1-2; weak D call: TRBD1 (5 bases). CDR1 is SGHTA, CDR2 FQGTGA, per germline. The V end was cut by 5 bases, the J end by 5 bases, with 21 bases between. The CDR3 spans 16 residues. The CDR3 DNA is TGTGCCAGCAGCCGGGAGGGCTCCAGGGAAGGGTATGGCTACACCTTC. This translates into CASSREGSREGYGYTF.

This clone was recorded a few times. The chain employs TRBV7-9 and TRBJ1-2, with a weak D call TRBD1 (5 bases). With 5 bases removed from V and 0 bases from J, the gap between germline ends came to 13 bases. Germline V gene lookup returns CDR1 SEHNR and CDR2 FQNEAQ (reference sequence). The CDR3 consists of 15 residues. The CDR3 sequence is CASSPETAANYGYTF. The CDR3 bases are TGTGCCAGCAGCCCGGAGACAGCCGCTAACTATGGCTACACCTTC.

This clone was observed a few times. The rearrangement uses TRBV29-1 and TRBJ2-2; 14 bases fit TRBD2. The germline V gene encodes CDR1 SQVTM and CDR2 ANQGSEA. This CDR3 spans 17 amino acids. V shed 3 bases, J shed 0 bases, and the junction held 3 bases outside the gene matches. CDR3 in amino acids: CSVDRLAGGTNTGELFF. CDR3 DNA: TGCAGCGTTGACCGACTAGCGGGAGGGACGAACACCGGGGAGCTGTTTTTT.

The rearrangement uses TRBV5-6 and TRBJ1-6, with D possibly TRBD1 on 5 matching bases. V lost 2 bases and J 7 bases, leaving 16 bases between the germline ends. The CDR3 has 16 amino acids. The germline gives CDR1 SGHDT, CDR2 YYEEEE. The CDR3 nucleotides read TGTGCCAGCAGCTTCGGAGTAGGGGTAGAAAATTCACCCCTCCACTTT. The encoded protein is CASSFGVGVENSPLHF.

V and J are TRBV30 and TRBJ2-1; the match to TRBD1 covers 9 bases. Germline loops: CDR1 GTSNPN, CDR2 SVGIG (reference sequence). The V gene end was trimmed by 0 bases and the J gene end by 6 bases; junction bases not matched to a gene: 6. CDR3 size: 15 residues. Here the CDR3 DNA reads TGTGCCTGGAGTGTAGAGACAGGGGGACGCAATGAGCAGTTCTTC. This sequence encodes CAWSVETGGRNEQFF.

The chain has TRBV7-2 and TRBJ2-1; tentatively, D is TRBD2 (6 bases). The CDR3 length is 12 residues. Germline CDR1 and CDR2: SGHTA and FQGNSA. The ends were cut back, 1 base at V and 8 bases at J, with 6 bases in the middle. CDR3 region: CASSLGRDEQFF. The CDR3 region has the DNA TGTGCCAGCAGCTTAGGGAGGGATGAGCAGTTCTTC. Supplemented by reference TRBV7-2 and TRBJ2-1, the full variable domain reads GAGVSQSPSNKVTEKGKDVELRCDPISGHTALYWYRQSLGQGLEFLIYFQGNSAPDKSGLPSDRFSAERTGGSVSTLTIQRTQQEDSAVYLCASSLGRDEQFFGPGTRLTVL.

The chain employs TRBV19 and TRBJ2-7, with D unclear. V lost 1 base to trimming and J lost 4 bases, with 8 bases between them. The CDR3 is 13 residues long. Germline V gives CDR1 LNHDA, CDR2 SQIVND (reference sequence). DNA of the CDR3: TGTGCCAGTAGTATAGGCCCTAGTTACGAGCAGTACTTC. Its translation is CASSIGPSYEQYF.

The chain employs TRBV5-1 and TRBJ2-3, with TRBD2 identical over 7 bases. With V trimmed by 2 bases and J by 1 base, 4 bases remained unmatched. CDR3 size: 15 residues. Germline assignment: CDR1 SGHRS and CDR2 YFSETQ. The CDR3 loop reads CASSLGLGGTDTQYF. CDR3 nucleotides: TGCGCCAGCAGCTTAGGACTAGGCGGCACAGATACGCAGTATTTT.

The rearrangement links TRBV25-1 to TRBJ2-1; 9 nucleotides line up with TRBD2. CDR3 length: 16 residues. Germline V gene lookup returns CDR1 MGHDK and CDR2 SYGVNS. Unmatched junction bases numbered 10, after V lost 5 bases and J lost 5 bases. The CDR3 DNA is TGTGCCAGCAGTATCTACGATTCTAGCGGGAACAATGAGCAGTTCTTC. Translating it yields CASSIYDSSGNNEQFF.